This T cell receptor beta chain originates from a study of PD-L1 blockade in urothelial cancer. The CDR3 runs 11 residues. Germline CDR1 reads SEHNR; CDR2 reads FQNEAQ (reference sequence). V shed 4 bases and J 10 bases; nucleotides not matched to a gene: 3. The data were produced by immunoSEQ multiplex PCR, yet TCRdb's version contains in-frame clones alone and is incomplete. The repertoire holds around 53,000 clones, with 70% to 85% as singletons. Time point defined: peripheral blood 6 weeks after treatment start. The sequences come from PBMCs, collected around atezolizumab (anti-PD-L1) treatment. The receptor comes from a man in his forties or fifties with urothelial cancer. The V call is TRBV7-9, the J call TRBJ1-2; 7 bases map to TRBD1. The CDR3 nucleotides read TGTGCCAGCAGCTCGCAGGGGGACTACACCTTC. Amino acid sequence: CASSSQGDYTF. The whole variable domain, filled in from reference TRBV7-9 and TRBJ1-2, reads DTGVSQNPRHKITKRGQNVTFRCDPISEHNRLYWYRQTLGQGPEFLTYFQNEAQLEKSRLLSDRFSAERPKGSFSTLEIQRTEQGDSAMYLCASSSQGDYTFGSGTRLTVV.